This T cell receptor (beta chain) was found in a study of cytomegalovirus exposure and HLA in healthy donors. Study observations and caveats: Accurate prediction of most subjects' HLA-A and HLA-B alleles from TCR beta sequences was reported. In an earlier analysis, in 587 donors, most V segments appeared productive either ~87% or ~30% of the time.

The PCR was carried out with 60 Vbeta primers and 13 Jbeta primers. Profiling relied on immunoSEQ multiplex PCR, and the TCRdb table lists in-frame clones only, not all of them. Of tens of thousands of clones detected, around 80% appear once; the ten largest clones hold about 4.2%. About this clone: Its antigen is not identified.

Trimming stripped 4 bases from V and 6 bases from J, with 13 bases between. In germline, CDR1 is SGHRS, CDR2 YFSETQ. The CDR3 contains 14 residues. Sequenced input: PBMCs. The V and J genes are TRBV5-1 and TRBJ2-2, with a possible D match to TRBD1 (5 bases). The origin of this receptor is a male donor in good health and CMV-seropositive. The CDR3 is CASSIDSVPGELFF. CDR3 nucleotide sequence: TGCGCCAGCAGCATCGACAGTGTGCCCGGGGAGCTGTTTTTT.